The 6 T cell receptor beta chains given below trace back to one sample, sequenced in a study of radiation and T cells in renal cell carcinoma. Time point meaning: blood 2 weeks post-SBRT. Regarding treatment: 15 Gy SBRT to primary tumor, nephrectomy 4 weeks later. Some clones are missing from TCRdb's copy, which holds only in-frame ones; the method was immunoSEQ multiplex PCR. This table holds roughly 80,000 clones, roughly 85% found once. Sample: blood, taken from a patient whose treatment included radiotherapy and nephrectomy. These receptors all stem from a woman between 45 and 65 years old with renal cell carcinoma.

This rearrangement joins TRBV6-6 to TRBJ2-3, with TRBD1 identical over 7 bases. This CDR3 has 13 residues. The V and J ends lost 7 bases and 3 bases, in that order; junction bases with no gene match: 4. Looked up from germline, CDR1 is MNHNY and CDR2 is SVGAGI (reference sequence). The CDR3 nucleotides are TGTGCCAGCAAAGGGGGCTTGACAGATACGCAGTATTTT. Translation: CASKGGLTDTQYF.

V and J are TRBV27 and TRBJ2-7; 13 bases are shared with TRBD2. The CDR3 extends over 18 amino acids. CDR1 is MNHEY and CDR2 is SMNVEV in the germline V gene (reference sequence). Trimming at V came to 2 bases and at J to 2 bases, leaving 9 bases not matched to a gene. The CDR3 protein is CASSLLGLAGVSPYEQYF. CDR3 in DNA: TGTGCCAGCAGTTTACTTGGACTAGCGGGAGTAAGTCCCTACGAGCAGTACTTC.

CDR3 loop: CASSAGQGYNEQFF. The CDR3 DNA follows: TGCGCCAGCAGCGCGGGACAGGGTTACAATGAGCAGTTCTTC. The V call is TRBV5-1, the J call TRBJ2-1; 9 nucleotides match TRBD1. V dropped 4 bases and J dropped 4; count of bases not matched to a gene: 3. Germline assignment: CDR1 SGHRS and CDR2 YFSETQ. This CDR3 has 14 amino acids.

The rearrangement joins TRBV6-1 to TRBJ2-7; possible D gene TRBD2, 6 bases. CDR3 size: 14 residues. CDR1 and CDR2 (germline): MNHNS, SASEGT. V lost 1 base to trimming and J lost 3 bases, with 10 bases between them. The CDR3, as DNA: TGTGCCAGCAGTGAAGGGCGGGGTGGCTACGAGCAGTACTTC. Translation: CASSEGRGGYEQYF.

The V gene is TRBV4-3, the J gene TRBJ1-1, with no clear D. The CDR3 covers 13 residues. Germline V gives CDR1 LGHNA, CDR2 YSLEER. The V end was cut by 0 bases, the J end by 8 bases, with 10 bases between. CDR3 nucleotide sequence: TGCGCCAGCAGCCAAGATCGTGTGGCCGAAGCTTTCTTT. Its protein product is CASSQDRVAEAFF.

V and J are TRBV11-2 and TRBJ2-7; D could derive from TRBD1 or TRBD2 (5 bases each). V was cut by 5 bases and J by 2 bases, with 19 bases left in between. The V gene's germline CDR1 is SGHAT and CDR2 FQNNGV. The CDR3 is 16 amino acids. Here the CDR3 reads CASSRHRRDRPYEQYF. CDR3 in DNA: TGTGCCAGCAGCCGACACCGCCGGGACCGTCCCTACGAGCAGTACTTC.